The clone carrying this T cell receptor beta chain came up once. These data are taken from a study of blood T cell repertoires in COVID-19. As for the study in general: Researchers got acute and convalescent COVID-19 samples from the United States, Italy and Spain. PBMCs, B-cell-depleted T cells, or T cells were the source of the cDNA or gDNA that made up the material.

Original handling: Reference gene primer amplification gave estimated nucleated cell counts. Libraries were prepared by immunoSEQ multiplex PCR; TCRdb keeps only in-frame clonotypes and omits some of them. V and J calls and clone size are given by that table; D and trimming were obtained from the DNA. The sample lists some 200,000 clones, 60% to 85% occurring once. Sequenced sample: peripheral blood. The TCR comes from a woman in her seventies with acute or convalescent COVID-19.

In DNA, the CDR3 is TGTGCCAGCAGCTGGCAGGGGACTAACTACAATGAGCAGTTCTTC. As protein: CASSWQGTNYNEQFF. V gene TRBV27 combines with J gene TRBJ2-1; TRBD2 might be the D (7 bases). The germline V and J ends were trimmed by 6 bases and 3 bases, with 15 bases remaining between them. CDR3 length equals 15 residues. Germline V CDR1 and CDR2: MNHEY, SMNVEV (reference sequence).